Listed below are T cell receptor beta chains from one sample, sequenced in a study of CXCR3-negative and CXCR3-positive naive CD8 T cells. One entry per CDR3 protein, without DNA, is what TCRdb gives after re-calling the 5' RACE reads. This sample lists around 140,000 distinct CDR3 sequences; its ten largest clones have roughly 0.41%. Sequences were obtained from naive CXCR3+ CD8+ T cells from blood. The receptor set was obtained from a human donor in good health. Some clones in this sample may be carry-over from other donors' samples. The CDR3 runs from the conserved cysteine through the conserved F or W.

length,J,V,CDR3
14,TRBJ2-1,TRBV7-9,CASSPHREGSEQFF
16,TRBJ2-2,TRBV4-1,CASSQDSTGRTGELFF
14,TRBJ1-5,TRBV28,CASRNRGSNQPQHF
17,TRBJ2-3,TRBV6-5,CASSYEGLRRGTDTQYF
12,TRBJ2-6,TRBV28,CASSLMANVLTF
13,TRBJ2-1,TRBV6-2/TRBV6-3,CASSHGPYNEQFF
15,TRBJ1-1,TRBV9,CASSLSGEGGTEAFF
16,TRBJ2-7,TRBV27,CASSLSWAEHSYEQYF
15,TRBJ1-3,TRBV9,CASSPAGRQGNTIYF
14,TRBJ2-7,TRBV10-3,CAIRRTGGAHEQYF
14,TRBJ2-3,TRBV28,CASMTWVSTDTQYF
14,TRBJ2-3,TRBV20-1,CAGDGAGGTDTQYF
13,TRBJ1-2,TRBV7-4,CASSPWTGYGYTF
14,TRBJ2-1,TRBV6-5,CASSYSWGPDEQFF
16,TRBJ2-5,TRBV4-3,CASSQEDRSLQETQYF
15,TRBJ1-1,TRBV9,CASSVAGLMNTEAFF
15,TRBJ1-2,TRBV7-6,CASSLGTAKNYGYTF
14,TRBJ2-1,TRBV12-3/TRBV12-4,CASSLFLSYNEQFF
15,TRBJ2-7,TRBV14,CASSLGPGLGTEQYF
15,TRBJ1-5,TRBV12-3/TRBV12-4,CASSFSRDRDQPQHF
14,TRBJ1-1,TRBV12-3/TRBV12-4,CASSLSGLYTEAFF
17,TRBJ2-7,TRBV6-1,CASSEASGHLLIYEQYF
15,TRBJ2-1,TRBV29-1,CSVEDQRGAYNEQFF
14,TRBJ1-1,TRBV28,CASSLGGYVTEAFF
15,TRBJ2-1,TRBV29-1,CSVVRALAGANEQFF
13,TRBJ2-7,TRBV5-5,CASSSPNFYEQYF
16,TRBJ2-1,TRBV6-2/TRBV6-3,CASSYFASGNYNEQFF